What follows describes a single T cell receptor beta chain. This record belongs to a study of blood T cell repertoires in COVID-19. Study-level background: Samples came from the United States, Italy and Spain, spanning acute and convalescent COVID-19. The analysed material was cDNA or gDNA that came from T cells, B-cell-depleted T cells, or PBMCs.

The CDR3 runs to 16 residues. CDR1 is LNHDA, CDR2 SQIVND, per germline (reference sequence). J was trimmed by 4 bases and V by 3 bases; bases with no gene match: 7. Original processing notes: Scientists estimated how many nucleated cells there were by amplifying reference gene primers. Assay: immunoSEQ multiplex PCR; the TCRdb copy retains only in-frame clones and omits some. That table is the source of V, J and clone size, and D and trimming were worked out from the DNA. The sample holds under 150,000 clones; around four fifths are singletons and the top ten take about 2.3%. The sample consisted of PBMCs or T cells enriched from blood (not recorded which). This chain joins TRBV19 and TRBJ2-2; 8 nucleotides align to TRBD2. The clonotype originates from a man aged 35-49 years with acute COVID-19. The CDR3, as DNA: TGTGCCAGTAGTATGGTGGGCGGGAGGAGCACCGGGGAGCTGTTTTTT. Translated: CASSMVGGRSTGELFF.